This T cell receptor (beta chain) was documented in a study of blood T cell repertoires in COVID-19. The CDR3 covers 17 residues. Germline V gives CDR1 SGHKS, CDR2 YYEKEE (reference sequence). The ends lost 5 bases at V and 2 bases at J; junction bases unmatched: 10. Per the authors' pipeline: How many nucleated cells were present was estimated from reference gene primer amplification. TCRdb's table, derived via immunoSEQ multiplex PCR, lists solely in-frame clones and lacks some. The DNA gave D and trimming, while V, J and clone size come from that table. The data contain approximately 76,000 clones, around 90% of them singletons.

V is TRBV5-5 and J is TRBJ2-7, with 13 bases matching TRBD2. Sequencing was performed on peripheral blood. This TCR derives from a human donor in a cohort sampled during active COVID-19. The CDR3 spells CASRPTSGGARAYEQYF. CDR3 nucleotide sequence: TGTGCCAGCAGGCCTACTAGCGGGGGGGCCCGTGCCTACGAGCAGTACTTC.